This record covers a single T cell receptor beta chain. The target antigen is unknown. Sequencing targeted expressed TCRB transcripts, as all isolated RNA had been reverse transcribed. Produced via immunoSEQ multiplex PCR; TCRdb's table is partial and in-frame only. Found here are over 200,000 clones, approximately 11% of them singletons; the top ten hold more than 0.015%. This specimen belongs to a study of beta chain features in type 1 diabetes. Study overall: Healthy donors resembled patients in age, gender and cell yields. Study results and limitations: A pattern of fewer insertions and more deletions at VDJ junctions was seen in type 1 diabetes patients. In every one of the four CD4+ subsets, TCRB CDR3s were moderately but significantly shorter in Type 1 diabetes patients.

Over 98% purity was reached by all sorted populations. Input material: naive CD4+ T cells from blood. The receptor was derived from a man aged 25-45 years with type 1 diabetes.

The CDR3 sequence is CASSLDGLSYEQYF. In DNA, the CDR3 is TGCGCCAGCAGCCTGGACGGACTCTCCTACGAGCAGTACTTC. V and J are TRBV5-1 and TRBJ2-7, with D maybe TRBD2 (5 bases). Trimming stripped 4 bases from V and 0 bases from J, with 11 bases between. The CDR3 runs 14 residues. Germline V gene sequence: CDR1 SGHRS, CDR2 YFSETQ.